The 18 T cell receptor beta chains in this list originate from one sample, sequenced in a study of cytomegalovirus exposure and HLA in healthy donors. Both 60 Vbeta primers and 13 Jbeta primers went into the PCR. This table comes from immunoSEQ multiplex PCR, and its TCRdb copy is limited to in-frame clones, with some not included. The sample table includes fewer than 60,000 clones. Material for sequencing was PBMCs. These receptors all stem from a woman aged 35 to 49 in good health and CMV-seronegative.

The CDR3 nucleotides read TGTGCCAGCTCCCTATCCGGGAGACTTTACGAGCAGTACTTC. Translated: CASSLSGRLYEQYF. The chain links TRBV18 to TRBJ2-7; TRBD2 is a possible D gene (6 bases). Trimming stripped 6 bases from V and 4 bases from J, with 16 bases between. This CDR3 contains 14 residues. The germline gives CDR1 KGHSH, CDR2 LQKENI.

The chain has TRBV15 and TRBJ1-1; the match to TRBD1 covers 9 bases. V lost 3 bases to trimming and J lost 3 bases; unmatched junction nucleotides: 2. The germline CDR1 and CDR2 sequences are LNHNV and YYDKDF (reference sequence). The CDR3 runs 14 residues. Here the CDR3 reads CATSRGTGYTEAFF. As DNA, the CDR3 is TGTGCCACCAGCAGGGGGACAGGGTACACTGAAGCTTTCTTT.

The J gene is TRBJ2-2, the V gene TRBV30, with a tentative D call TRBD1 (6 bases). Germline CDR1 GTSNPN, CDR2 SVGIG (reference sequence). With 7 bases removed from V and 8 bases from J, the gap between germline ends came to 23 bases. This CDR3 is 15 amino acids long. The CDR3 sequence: CASLAGTTIIGELFF. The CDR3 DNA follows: TGTGCCTCCCTTGCCGGGACAACAATAATAGGGGAGCTGTTTTTT. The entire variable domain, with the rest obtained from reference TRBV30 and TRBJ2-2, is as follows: SQTIHQWPATLVQPVGSPLSLECTVEGTSNPNLYWYRQAAGRGLQLLFYSVGIGQISSEVPQNLSASRPQDRQFILSSKKLLLSDSGFYLCASLAGTTIIGELFFGEGSRLTVL.

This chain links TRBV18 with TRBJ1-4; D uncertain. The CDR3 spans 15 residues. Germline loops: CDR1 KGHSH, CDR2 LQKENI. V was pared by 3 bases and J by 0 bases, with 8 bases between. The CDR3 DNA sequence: TGTGCCAGCTCACCCTCGGGGTCAACTAATGAAAAACTGTTTTTT. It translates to CASSPSGSTNEKLFF.

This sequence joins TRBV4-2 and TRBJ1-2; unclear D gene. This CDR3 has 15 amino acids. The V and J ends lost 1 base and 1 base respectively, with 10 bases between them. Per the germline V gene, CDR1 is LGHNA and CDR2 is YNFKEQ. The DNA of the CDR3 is TGTGCCAGCAGCCAAGCAACAGTTTTTAACTATGGCTACACCTTC. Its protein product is CASSQATVFNYGYTF.

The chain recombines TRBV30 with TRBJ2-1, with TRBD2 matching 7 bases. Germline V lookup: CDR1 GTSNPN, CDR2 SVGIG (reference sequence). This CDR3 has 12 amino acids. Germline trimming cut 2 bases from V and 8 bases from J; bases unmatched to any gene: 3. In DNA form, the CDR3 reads TGTGCCTGGAGTCAAGGGAGGGATGAGCAGTTCTTC. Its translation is CAWSQGRDEQFF.

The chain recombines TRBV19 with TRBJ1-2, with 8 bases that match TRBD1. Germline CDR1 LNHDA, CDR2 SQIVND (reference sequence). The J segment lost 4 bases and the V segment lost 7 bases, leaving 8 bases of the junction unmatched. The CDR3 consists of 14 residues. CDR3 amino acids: CASTKDRVLYGYTF. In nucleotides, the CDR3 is TGTGCCAGTACCAAGGACAGGGTTCTCTATGGCTACACCTTC.

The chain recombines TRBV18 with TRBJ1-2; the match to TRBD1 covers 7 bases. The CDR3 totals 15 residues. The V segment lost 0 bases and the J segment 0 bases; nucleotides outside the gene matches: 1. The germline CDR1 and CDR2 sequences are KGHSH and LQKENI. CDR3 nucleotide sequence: TGTGCCAGCTCACCACCGGGACAGACTAACTATGGCTACACCTTC. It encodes CASSPPGQTNYGYTF.

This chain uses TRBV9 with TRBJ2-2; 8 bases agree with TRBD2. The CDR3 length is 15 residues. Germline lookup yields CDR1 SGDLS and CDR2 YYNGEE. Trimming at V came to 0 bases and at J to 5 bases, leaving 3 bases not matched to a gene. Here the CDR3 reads CASSVAAGETGELFF. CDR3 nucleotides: TGTGCCAGCAGCGTAGCAGCGGGAGAAACCGGGGAGCTGTTTTTT.

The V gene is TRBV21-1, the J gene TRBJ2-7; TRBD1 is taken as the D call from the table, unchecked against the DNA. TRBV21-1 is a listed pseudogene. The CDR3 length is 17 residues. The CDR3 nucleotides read TGTGCCAGCATTTCGCCCTCTTCGGGACAGGGCGACTACGAGCAGTACTTC. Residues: CASISPSSGQGDYEQYF.

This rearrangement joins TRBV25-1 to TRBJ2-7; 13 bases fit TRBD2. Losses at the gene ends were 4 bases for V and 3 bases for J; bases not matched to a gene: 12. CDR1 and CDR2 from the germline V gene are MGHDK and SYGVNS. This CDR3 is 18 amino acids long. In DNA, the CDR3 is TGTGCCAGCAGTGCCTCGTCCAGGACTAGCGGGAGAGGCTACGAGCAGTACTTC. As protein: CASSASSRTSGRGYEQYF.

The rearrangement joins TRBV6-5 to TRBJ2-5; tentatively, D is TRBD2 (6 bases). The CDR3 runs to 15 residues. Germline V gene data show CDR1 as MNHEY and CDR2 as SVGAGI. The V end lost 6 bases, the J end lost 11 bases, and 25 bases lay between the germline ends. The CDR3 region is CASRRSRDSTGEQYF. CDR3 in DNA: TGTGCCAGCAGGCGGAGCAGGGACTCGACGGGAGAGCAGTACTTC.

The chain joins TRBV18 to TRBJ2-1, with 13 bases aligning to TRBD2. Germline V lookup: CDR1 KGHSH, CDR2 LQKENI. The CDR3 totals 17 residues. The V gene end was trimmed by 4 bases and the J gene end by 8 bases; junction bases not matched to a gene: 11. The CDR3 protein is CASSRTSGSSWFDEQFF. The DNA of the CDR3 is TGTGCCAGCTCACGGACTAGCGGGAGTAGTTGGTTCGATGAGCAGTTCTTC.

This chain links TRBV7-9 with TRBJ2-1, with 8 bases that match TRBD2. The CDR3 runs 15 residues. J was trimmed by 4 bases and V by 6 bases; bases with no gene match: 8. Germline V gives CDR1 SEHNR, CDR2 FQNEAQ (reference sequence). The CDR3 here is CASSLSGVPYNEQFF. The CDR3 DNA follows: TGTGCCAGCAGTCTTAGCGGGGTCCCTTACAATGAGCAGTTCTTC.

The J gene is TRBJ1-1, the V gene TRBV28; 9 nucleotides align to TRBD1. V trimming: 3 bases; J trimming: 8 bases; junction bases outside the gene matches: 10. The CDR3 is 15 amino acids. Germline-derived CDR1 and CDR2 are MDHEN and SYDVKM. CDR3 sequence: CASSFLRDRVFEAFF. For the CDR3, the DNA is TGTGCCAGCAGTTTTTTGAGGGACAGGGTTTTCGAAGCTTTCTTT.

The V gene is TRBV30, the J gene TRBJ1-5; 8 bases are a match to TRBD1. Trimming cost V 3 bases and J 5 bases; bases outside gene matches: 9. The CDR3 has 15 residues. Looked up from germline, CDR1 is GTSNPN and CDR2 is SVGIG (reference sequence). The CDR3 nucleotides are TGTGCCTGGAGCGCCCAGGGGGCGCGAGATCAGCCCCAGCATTTT. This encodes CAWSAQGARDQPQHF.

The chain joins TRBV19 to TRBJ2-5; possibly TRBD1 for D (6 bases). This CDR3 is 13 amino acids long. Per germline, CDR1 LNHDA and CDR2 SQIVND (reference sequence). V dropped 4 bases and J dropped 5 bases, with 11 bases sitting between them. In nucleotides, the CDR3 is TGTGCCAGTAGTACACAGGGAAGGGAGACCCAGTACTTC. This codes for CASSTQGRETQYF.

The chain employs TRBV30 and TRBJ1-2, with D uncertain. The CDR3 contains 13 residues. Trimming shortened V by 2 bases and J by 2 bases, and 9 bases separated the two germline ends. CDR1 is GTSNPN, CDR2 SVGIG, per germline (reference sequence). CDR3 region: CAWSSGGNYGYTF. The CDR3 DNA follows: TGTGCCTGGAGTTCGGGAGGGAACTATGGCTACACCTTC.